A selection of T cell receptor beta chains follows, all from one sample in a study of shared clonotypes between healthy human individuals. Profiled with immunoSEQ multiplex PCR; TCRdb holds only in-frame clones, not every one. The sample lists about 2.4 million clones, over 85% occurring once. The sample taken for sequencing was naive CD4+ T cells sorted from blood. The receptors here all came from a man younger than 30 in good health. CDR3s include the opening cysteine and the closing phenylalanine or tryptophan. The order of the fields is J gene, V gene, D gene, CDR3 protein, CDR3 DNA. D genes are given only for firm matches.

J gene: TRBJ2-7; V gene: TRBV5-1; D gene: .; CDR3 protein: CASSLQGATYEQYF; CDR3 DNA: TGCGCCAGCAGCTTACAGGGAGCTACCTACGAGCAGTACTTC
J gene: TRBJ2-6; V gene: TRBV7-2; D gene: .; CDR3 protein: CASSPGARRGANVLTF; CDR3 DNA: TGTGCCAGCAGCCCCGGGGCTCGGCGAGGGGCCAACGTCCTGACTTTC
J gene: TRBJ2-7; V gene: TRBV19; D gene: .; CDR3 protein: CASSITGGGEQYF; CDR3 DNA: TGTGCCAGTAGTATAACCGGGGGAGGCGAGCAGTACTTC
J gene: TRBJ2-5; V gene: TRBV2; D gene: TRBD1; CDR3 protein: CASSGDRGREETQYF; CDR3 DNA: TGTGCCAGCAGTGGCGACAGGGGGCGGGAAGAGACCCAGTACTTC
J gene: TRBJ2-7; V gene: TRBV30; D gene: .; CDR3 protein: CAWSGEQKSSYEQYF; CDR3 DNA: TGTGCCTGGAGCGGTGAACAGAAGAGCTCCTACGAGCAGTACTTC
J gene: TRBJ1-1; V gene: TRBV5-1; D gene: TRBD1; CDR3 protein: CASSLEGRGRNTEAFF; CDR3 DNA: TGCGCCAGCAGCTTGGAAGGCAGGGGGCGGAACACTGAAGCTTTCTTT
J gene: TRBJ2-5; V gene: TRBV7-2; D gene: .; CDR3 protein: CASSLTETQYF; CDR3 DNA: TGTGCCAGCAGCTTAACCGAGACCCAGTACTTC
J gene: TRBJ2-3; V gene: TRBV7-9; D gene: TRBD1; CDR3 protein: CASSPGQGDTDTQYF; CDR3 DNA: TGTGCCAGCAGCCCCGGACAGGGAGACACAGATACGCAGTATTTT
J gene: TRBJ2-4; V gene: TRBV6-1; D gene: TRBD1; CDR3 protein: CASSEAGQGRAAKNIQYF; CDR3 DNA: TGTGCCAGCAGTGAAGCCGGACAGGGAAGGGCGGCCAAAAACATTCAGTACTTC
J gene: TRBJ1-2; V gene: TRBV2; D gene: TRBD1; CDR3 protein: CASSYGQGKVTF; CDR3 DNA: TGTGCCAGCAGTTATGGACAGGGCAAAGTCACCTTC
J gene: TRBJ1-6; V gene: TRBV5-6; D gene: .; CDR3 protein: CASSRDRSSYNSPLHF; CDR3 DNA: TGTGCCAGCAGCCGGGACCGGAGCTCCTATAATTCACCCCTCCACTTT
J gene: TRBJ1-3; V gene: TRBV9; D gene: .; CDR3 protein: CASSVEGNGNTIYF; CDR3 DNA: TGTGCCAGCAGCGTAGAGGGGAACGGAAACACCATATATTTT
J gene: TRBJ2-2; V gene: TRBV4-3; D gene: .; CDR3 protein: CASSRSGTGELFF; CDR3 DNA: TGCGCCAGCAGCCGGTCGGGCACCGGGGAGCTGTTTTTT
J gene: TRBJ2-5; V gene: TRBV2; D gene: .; CDR3 protein: CASSAEGPRETQYF; CDR3 DNA: TGTGCCAGCAGTGCAGAGGGCCCCCGGGAGACCCAGTACTTC